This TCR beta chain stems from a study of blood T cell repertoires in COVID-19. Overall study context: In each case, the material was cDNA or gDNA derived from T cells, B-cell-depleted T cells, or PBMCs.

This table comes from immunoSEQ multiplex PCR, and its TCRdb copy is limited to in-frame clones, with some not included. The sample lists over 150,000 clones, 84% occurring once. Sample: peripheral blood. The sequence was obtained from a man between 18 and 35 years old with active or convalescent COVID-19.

The CDR3 nucleotides read TGTGCCAGCTCAGAGGGACAGGGGTTCACCTACGAGCAGTACTTC. Protein product: CASSEGQGFTYEQYF. V is TRBV18 and J is TRBJ2-7, with TRBD1 matching 10 bases. The CDR3 covers 15 residues. Unmatched junction bases numbered 6, after V lost 5 bases and J lost 2 bases. The germline V gene encodes CDR1 KGHSH and CDR2 LQKENI.